These 29 T cell receptor beta chains originate from one sample sequenced in a study of blood T cell repertoires in COVID-19. TCRdb's copy holds only in-frame clones and misses some; the assay was immunoSEQ multiplex PCR. Here the sample spans under 80,000 clones, roughly 80% being singletons. The material sequenced was peripheral blood. The receptors stem from a man older than 75 with acute or convalescent COVID-19.

The rearrangement uses TRBV20-1 and TRBJ2-5; D gene ambiguous. The V gene lost 4 bases and the J gene lost 4 bases, with 7 bases spanning the gap. The CDR3 loop spans 11 amino acids. Germline CDR1 DFQATT, CDR2 SNEGSKA (reference sequence). CDR3 loop: CSAKSGETQYF. In DNA, the CDR3 is TGCAGTGCTAAGTCCGGAGAGACCCAGTACTTC.

The V call is TRBV4-3, the J call TRBJ1-2; 8 nucleotides agree with TRBD1. CDR1 and CDR2 from the germline V gene are LGHNA and YSLEER. With V trimmed by 0 bases and J by 4 bases, 4 bases remained unmatched. The length of the CDR3 is 15 residues. CDR3 region: CASSQDPGTGYGYTF. The CDR3, as DNA: TGCGCCAGCAGCCAAGACCCCGGGACAGGCTATGGCTACACCTTC.

The chain links TRBV11-1 to TRBJ1-1; a weak D match, TRBD1 (5 bases). The V end lost 5 bases, the J end lost 10 bases, and 20 bases lay between the germline ends. The CDR3 is 14 residues long. Germline-derived CDR1 and CDR2 are SGHAT and FQDESV (reference sequence). The DNA for the CDR3 is TGTGCCAGCAGCCACGTGCCTGACAGCCGAGGAGCTTTCTTT. Encoded protein: CASSHVPDSRGAFF.

This CDR3 is CATSDYRGETNVLTF. As DNA, the CDR3 is TGTGCCACCAGTGATTACAGGGGGGAGACCAACGTCCTGACTTTC. The V gene is TRBV24-1, the J gene TRBJ2-6; 8 nucleotides agree with TRBD1. CDR1 and CDR2 from the germline V gene are KGHDR and SFDVKD. CDR3 size: 15 residues. V was pared by 2 bases and J by 8 bases, with 4 bases of the junction left unmatched.

This chain uses TRBV5-1 with TRBJ2-1, with 7 bases lining up with TRBD2. Trimming took 2 bases from V and 6 from J; bases not matched to a gene: 17. The germline gives CDR1 SGHRS, CDR2 YFSETQ. The CDR3 has 18 amino acids. In DNA, the CDR3 is TGCGCCAGCAGCTTAGGGAGGGGCGACGGAAGATTTAGCAATGAGCAGTTCTTC. Translated, it gives CASSLGRGDGRFSNEQFF.

The J gene is TRBJ2-1, the V gene TRBV5-1; 9 bases match TRBD1. This CDR3 has 14 residues. Germline values: CDR1 SGHRS, CDR2 YFSETQ. V lost 2 bases, J lost 8 bases, and 5 bases stayed unmatched. CDR3 loop: CASSLRTGEYEQFF. The CDR3 DNA sequence: TGCGCCAGCAGCTTACGGACAGGGGAATATGAGCAGTTCTTC.

The J gene is TRBJ2-3, the V gene TRBV5-1; 8 bases fit TRBD1. The CDR3 consists of 16 residues. Per germline, CDR1 SGHRS and CDR2 YFSETQ. V trimming: 4 bases; J trimming: 6 bases; junction bases outside the gene matches: 13. CDR3 amino acids: CASSERTGSSLDTQYF. CDR3 DNA sequence: TGCGCCAGCAGCGAAAGGACAGGGAGCAGTCTTGATACGCAGTATTTT.

This clone occurred a few times. V gene TRBV7-9 combines with J gene TRBJ1-3, with D unclear. V dropped 1 base and J dropped 3 bases, with 4 bases sitting between them. Germline V gene data show CDR1 as SEHNR and CDR2 as FQNEAQ (reference sequence). The CDR3 consists of 13 residues. In DNA form, the CDR3 reads TGTGCCAGCAGCTTAGACGGTGGAAACACCATATATTTT. This sequence encodes CASSLDGGNTIYF.

The chain links TRBV2 to TRBJ1-3, with TRBD1 matching over 8 bases. Trimming at V came to 4 bases and at J to 0 bases, leaving 5 bases not matched to a gene. The CDR3 totals 16 residues. The germline gives CDR1 SNHLY, CDR2 FYNNEI. Here the CDR3 reads CASSGGQAFSGNTIYF. The CDR3 coding sequence is TGTGCCAGCAGTGGGGGACAGGCCTTCTCTGGAAACACCATATATTTT.

This rearrangement joins TRBV19 to TRBJ2-7, with D perhaps TRBD1 (6 bases). The CDR3 totals 14 residues. Trimming removed 3 bases from V and 2 bases from J, with 11 bases in between. Germline V CDR1 and CDR2: LNHDA, SQIVND (reference sequence). CDR3 nucleotide sequence: TGTGCCAGTAGTATTCAGGGGCGGACCTACGAGCAGTACTTC. This gives the protein CASSIQGRTYEQYF. Supplemented by reference TRBV19 and TRBJ2-7, the full variable domain reads DGGITQSPKYLFRKEGQNVTLSCEQNLNHDAMYWYRQDPGQGLRLIYYSQIVNDFQKGDIAEGYSVSREKKESFPLTVTSAQKNPTAFYLCASSIQGRTYEQYFGPGTRLTVT.

The chain couples TRBV2 to TRBJ1-1, with D tentatively TRBD1 (6 bases). The germline V gene encodes CDR1 SNHLY and CDR2 FYNNEI. CDR3 size: 13 residues. V gave up 6 bases and J gave up 2 bases, with 10 bases separating them. CDR3: CASRETGNTEAFF. CDR3 in DNA: TGTGCCAGCAGGGAGACAGGAAACACTGAAGCTTTCTTT. The full variable domain, its missing parts supplied by reference TRBV2 and TRBJ1-1, is EPEVTQTPSHQVTQMGQEVILRCVPISNHLYFYWYRQILGQKVEFLVSFYNNEISEKSEIFDDQFSVERPDGSNFTLKIRSTKLEDSAMYFCASRETGNTEAFFGQGTRLTVV.

Worth noting for this clone: An end of the junction does not agree with germline; a read error may underlie this. This chain uses TRBV3-1 (or the pseudogene TRBV3-2) with TRBJ2-1; 10 bases are shared with TRBD1. This CDR3 is 12 amino acids long. Germline V gives CDR1 LGHDT, CDR2 YNNKEL (reference sequence). CDR3 residues: CASSRQGAERFF. In nucleotides, the CDR3 is TGTGCCAGCAGCCGACAGGGGGCGGAGCGGTTCTTC.

The gene calls are TRBV18 and TRBJ2-3, with D perhaps matching TRBD2 (6 bases). Germline CDR1 and CDR2: KGHSH and LQKENI. The CDR3 sequence is 15 residues long. With 3 bases removed from V and 5 bases from J, the gap between germline ends came to 15 bases. The CDR3 DNA follows: TGTGCCAGCTCACCCCCCGGGACTTCCTTAGATACGCAGTATTTT. It encodes CASSPPGTSLDTQYF.

This chain links TRBV2 with TRBJ2-2; TRBD1 is a possible D gene (5 bases). Germline-derived CDR1 and CDR2 are SNHLY and FYNNEI. Trimming cost V 2 bases and J 7 bases, with 8 bases left between them. This CDR3 comprises 13 residues. The CDR3 DNA sequence: TGTGCCAGCAGTGAACAGGGTGACGGGGAGCTGTTTTTT. This sequence encodes CASSEQGDGELFF.

The chain employs TRBV7-2 and TRBJ2-7, with D perhaps matching TRBD1 (7 bases). Germline CDR1 SGHTA, CDR2 FQGNSA. The CDR3 sequence is 15 residues long. V was clipped by 4 bases and J by 7 bases, with 20 bases between them. CDR3 sequence (DNA): TGTGCCAGCAGCTACCACGACAGGGAGGAAGGGGAGCAGTACTTC. Translating it yields CASSYHDREEGEQYF.

This clone appeared once. The V and J genes are TRBV1 and TRBJ2-2; the table names TRBD1, a call not compared with the DNA. TRBV1 is a listed pseudogene. The CDR3 runs 18 residues. The CDR3, as DNA: TGCACCAGCAGCCAAAACGGCCCGGGACAAGCGAACACCGGGGAGCTGTTTTTT. Translation: CTSSQNGPGQANTGELFF.

The chain joins TRBV18 to TRBJ2-3; 9 bases are shared with TRBD2. This CDR3 region has 15 residues. J was trimmed by 4 bases and V by 2 bases; bases with no gene match: 4. From germline, CDR1 is KGHSH and CDR2 LQKENI. The CDR3 protein is CASSPTAGGADTQYF. In DNA, the CDR3 is TGTGCCAGCTCACCAACCGCGGGAGGGGCAGATACGCAGTATTTT.

This clone occurred once. The CDR3 loop reads CASSLARGGWGETQYF. In nucleotides, the CDR3 is TGTGCCAGCAGCCTGGCCCGGGGGGGCTGGGGAGAGACCCAGTACTTC. The chain joins TRBV5-4 to TRBJ2-5, with 8 positions matching TRBD2. The CDR3 consists of 16 residues. Germline-derived CDR1 and CDR2 are SGHNT and YYREEE (reference sequence). J was trimmed by 4 bases and V by 4 bases; bases with no gene match: 12.

The J gene is TRBJ1-6, the V gene TRBV3-1 (or the pseudogene TRBV3-2), with a weak D call TRBD1 (6 bases). This CDR3 comprises 15 residues. V lost 2 bases, J lost 9 bases, and 14 bases lay in between. From germline, CDR1 is LGHDT and CDR2 YNNKEL (reference sequence). CDR3 sequence reads: CASSQRTGGSSPLHF. CDR3 sequence (DNA): TGTGCCAGCAGCCAAAGGACGGGGGGCTCTTCACCCCTCCACTTT.

V is TRBV19 and J is TRBJ1-5; D may be TRBD1 (5 bases). The CDR3 totals 15 residues. V shed 3 bases and J shed 6 bases, with 15 bases lying between them. CDR1 LNHDA and CDR2 SQIVND come from the germline V gene (reference sequence). CDR3 sequence: CASSIGTGAVQPQHF. DNA of the CDR3: TGTGCCAGTAGTATTGGCACAGGAGCAGTTCAGCCCCAGCATTTT.

The chain carries TRBV4-1 and TRBJ1-4; the match to TRBD1 covers 7 bases. Trimming cost V 7 bases and J 1 base; bases outside gene matches: 6. The CDR3 has 15 residues. Germline V lookup: CDR1 MGHRA, CDR2 YSYEKL. The CDR3 sequence is CASTSPGGTNEKLFF. CDR3 coding DNA: TGCGCCAGCACCTCTCCAGGGGGAACTAATGAAAAACTGTTTTTT.

The V and J genes are TRBV6-5 and TRBJ2-7, with 10 bases that match TRBD1. Germline trimming cut 7 bases from V and 3 bases from J; bases unmatched to any gene: 3. Germline lookup yields CDR1 MNHEY and CDR2 SVGAGI. This CDR3 is built from 13 residues. CDR3 in amino acids: CASKGTGVYEQYF. As DNA, the CDR3 is TGTGCCAGCAAGGGGACAGGGGTCTACGAGCAGTACTTC.

The CDR3 DNA sequence: TGTGCCAGCAGCCTGGGCACAGGTCAATTCCATGAGCAGTTCTTC. Its translation: CASSLGTGQFHEQFF. The chain combines TRBV7-9 with TRBJ2-1; a possible D gene is TRBD1 (5 bases). Trimming shortened V by 5 bases and J by 8 bases, and 19 bases separated the two germline ends. Germline-derived CDR1 and CDR2 are SEHNR and FQNEAQ (reference sequence). The CDR3 loop spans 15 amino acids.

This clone was picked up many times. This chain links TRBV7-2 with TRBJ2-3; 8 bases fit TRBD2. The germline gives CDR1 SGHTA, CDR2 FQGNSA. The CDR3 spans 15 residues. Unmatched junction bases numbered 5, after V lost 3 bases and J lost 3 bases. This chain's CDR3 is CASSFAGGKTDTQYF. The CDR3 coding sequence is TGTGCCAGCAGCTTTGCGGGGGGAAAAACAGATACGCAGTATTTT. Full variable domain (remainder filled in from reference TRBV7-2 and TRBJ2-3): GAGVSQSPSNKVTEKGKDVELRCDPISGHTALYWYRQSLGQGLEFLIYFQGNSAPDKSGLPSDRFSAERTGGSVSTLTIQRTQQEDSAVYLCASSFAGGKTDTQYFGPGTRLTVL.

The gene calls are TRBV18 and TRBJ2-3; D is possibly TRBD2 (5 bases). Germline-derived CDR1 and CDR2 are KGHSH and LQKENI. V gave up 5 bases and J gave up 4 bases, with 13 bases separating them. The CDR3 loop spans 14 amino acids. The CDR3 DNA reads TGTGCCAGCTCAGCTTTACGGGATTCAGATACGCAGTATTTT. This gives the protein CASSALRDSDTQYF.

The chain employs TRBV6-5 and TRBJ2-5; 10 bases map to TRBD1. The CDR3 is made up of 15 amino acids. With V trimmed by 7 bases and J by 5 bases, 10 bases remained unmatched. The germline gives CDR1 MNHEY, CDR2 SVGAGI. The CDR3 DNA sequence: TGTGCCAGCACCTACTCCGGGACAGGGGTGGAGACCCAGTACTTC. It codes for CASTYSGTGVETQYF.

The chain is built from TRBV28 and TRBJ1-1, with 8 nucleotides matching TRBD1. The CDR3 length is 16 residues. Per the germline V gene, CDR1 is MDHEN and CDR2 is SYDVKM. Unmatched junction bases numbered 11, after V lost 5 bases and J lost 3 bases. CDR3 in DNA: TGTGCCAGCAGTCCCCCAGGGGGCCTGCCGGACACTGAAGCTTTCTTT. Protein: CASSPPGGLPDTEAFF.

The chain carries TRBV6-5 and TRBJ1-5, with a possible D match to TRBD1 (5 bases). The ends were cut back, 2 bases at V and 1 base at J, with 6 bases in the middle. The CDR3 is 14 residues long. Germline V gives CDR1 MNHEY, CDR2 SVGAGI. CDR3 region: CASSYAGSNQPQHF. The DNA of the CDR3 is TGTGCCAGCAGTTACGCAGGGAGCAATCAGCCCCAGCATTTT.

The chain employs TRBV6-4 and TRBJ1-5; 7 nucleotides align to TRBD1. CDR3 length equals 15 residues. The germline gives CDR1 MRHNA, CDR2 SNTAGT. The J segment lost 7 bases and the V segment lost 0 bases, leaving 6 bases of the junction unmatched. As DNA, the CDR3 is TGTGCCAGCAGTGACTCACAAGGGGGCGACCAGCCCCAGCATTTT. Its protein is CASSDSQGGDQPQHF.